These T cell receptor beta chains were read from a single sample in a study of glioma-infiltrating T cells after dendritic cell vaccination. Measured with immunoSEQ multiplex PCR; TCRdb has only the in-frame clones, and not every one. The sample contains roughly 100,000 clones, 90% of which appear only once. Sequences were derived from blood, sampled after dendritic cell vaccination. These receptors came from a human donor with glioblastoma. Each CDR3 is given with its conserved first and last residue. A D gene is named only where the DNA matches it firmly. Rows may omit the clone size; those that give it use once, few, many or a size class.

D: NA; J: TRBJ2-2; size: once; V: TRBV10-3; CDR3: CAISESGNTGELFF; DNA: TGTGCCATCAGTGAATCGGGGAACACCGGGGAGCTGTTTTTT
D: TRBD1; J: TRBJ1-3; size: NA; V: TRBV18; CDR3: CASSPQGQGTGNTIYF; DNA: TGTGCCAGCTCACCCCAGGGACAGGGGACTGGAAACACCATATATTTT
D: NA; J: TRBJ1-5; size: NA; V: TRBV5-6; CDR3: CASSSWGGNQPQHF; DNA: TGTGCCAGCAGCAGTTGGGGGGGAAATCAGCCCCAGCATTTT
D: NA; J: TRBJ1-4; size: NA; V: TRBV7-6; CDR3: CASSLEGRGRATNEKLFF; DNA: TGTGCCAGCAGCTTAGAAGGAAGGGGGAGGGCAACTAATGAAAAACTGTTTTTT
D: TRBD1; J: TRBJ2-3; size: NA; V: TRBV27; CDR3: CASSPTQGATDTQYF; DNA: TGTGCCAGCAGTCCCACGCAGGGGGCAACAGATACGCAGTATTTT
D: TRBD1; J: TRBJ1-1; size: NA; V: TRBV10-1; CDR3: CASSDSNDRGGTEAFF; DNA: TGCGCCAGCAGTGACTCCAATGACAGGGGGGGAACTGAAGCTTTCTTT
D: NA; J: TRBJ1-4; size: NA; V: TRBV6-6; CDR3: CASTSMTNEKLFF; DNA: TGTGCCAGCACCTCTATGACTAATGAAAAACTGTTTTTT
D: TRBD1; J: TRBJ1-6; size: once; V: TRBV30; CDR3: CAWSVGQGSSPLHF; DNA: TGTGCCTGGAGTGTAGGACAGGGGTCCTCACCCCTCCACTTT
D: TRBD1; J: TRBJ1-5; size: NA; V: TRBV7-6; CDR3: CASSLGTGNSNQPQHF; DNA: TGTGCCAGCAGTTTAGGGACAGGGAATAGCAATCAGCCCCAGCATTTT
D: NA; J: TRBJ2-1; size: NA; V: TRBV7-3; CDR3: CASSLSRDNEQFF; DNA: TGTGCCAGCAGCTTAAGCCGAGACAATGAGCAGTTCTTC
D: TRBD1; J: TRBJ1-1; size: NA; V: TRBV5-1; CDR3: CASSLGQGLSGAFF; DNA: TGCGCCAGCAGCCTCGGACAGGGCCTGAGTGGGGCTTTCTTT
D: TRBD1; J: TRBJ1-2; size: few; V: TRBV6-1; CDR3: CASNQGDAYGYTF; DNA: TGTGCCAGCAATCAGGGGGATGCCTATGGCTACACCTTC
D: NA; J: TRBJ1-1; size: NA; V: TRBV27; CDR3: CASSFSFPPGTAGRGDTEAFF; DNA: TGTGCCAGCAGTTTTTCGTTCCCCCCTGGGACGGCCGGGCGCGGGGACACTGAAGCTTTCTTT
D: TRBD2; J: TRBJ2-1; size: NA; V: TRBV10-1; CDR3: CASSEGTSGRAPYNEQFF; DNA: TGCGCCAGCAGTGAAGGGACTAGCGGGCGTGCTCCCTACAATGAGCAGTTCTTC
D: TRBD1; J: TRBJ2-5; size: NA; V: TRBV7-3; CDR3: CASSLRGTEQETQYF; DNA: TGTGCCAGCAGCTTAAGAGGGACAGAACAAGAGACCCAGTACTTC
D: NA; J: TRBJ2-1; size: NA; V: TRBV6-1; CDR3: CASSEGLATYNEQFF; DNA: TGTGCCAGCAGTGAAGGGCTAGCGACCTACAATGAGCAGTTCTTC
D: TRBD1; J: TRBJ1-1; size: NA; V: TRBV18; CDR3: CASSPQPQGNGLNTEAFF; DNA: TGTGCCAGCTCACCACAGCCACAGGGGAACGGGTTGAACACTGAAGCTTTCTTT
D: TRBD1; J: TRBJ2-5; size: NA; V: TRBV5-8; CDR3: CASSLGTGKQETQYF; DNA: TGTGCCAGCAGCTTGGGGACAGGGAAACAAGAGACCCAGTACTTC
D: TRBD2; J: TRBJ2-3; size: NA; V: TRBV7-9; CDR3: CASSLISGSGTDTQYF; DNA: TGTGCCAGCAGCCTCATTAGCGGGAGCGGCACAGATACGCAGTATTTT
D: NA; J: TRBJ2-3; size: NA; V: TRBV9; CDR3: CASSVAWREDTQYF; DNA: TGTGCCAGCAGCGTAGCTTGGAGGGAAGATACGCAGTATTTT
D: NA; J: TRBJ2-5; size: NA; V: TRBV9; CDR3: CASSVGNGGQETQYF; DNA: TGTGCCAGCAGCGTAGGAAACGGAGGACAAGAGACCCAGTACTTC
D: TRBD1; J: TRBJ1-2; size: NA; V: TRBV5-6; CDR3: CASSLAGTANYGYTF; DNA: TGTGCCAGCAGCTTGGCGGGGACAGCTAACTATGGCTACACCTTC
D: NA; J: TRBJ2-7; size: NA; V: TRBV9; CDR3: CASSVADSFYEQYF; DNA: TGTGCCAGCAGCGTAGCTGACAGCTTCTACGAGCAGTACTTC
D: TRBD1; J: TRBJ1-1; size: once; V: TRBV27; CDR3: CASSFWTGMNTEAFF; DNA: TGTGCCAGCAGTTTTTGGACAGGGATGAACACTGAAGCTTTCTTT
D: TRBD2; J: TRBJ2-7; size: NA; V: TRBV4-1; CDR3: CASSPTGGSYEQYF; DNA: TGCGCCAGCAGCCCAACGGGGGGCTCCTACGAGCAGTACTTC